The rows below give T cell receptor beta chains drawn from one sample of a study of vaccination and CD4 T cells after COVID-19. The antigens of these receptors remain unknown. TCRdb processed the PCR reads anew with MiXCR; each CDR3 protein has one entry. The sample has 2,400 or so distinct CDR3 sequences, about a fifth seen once; the top ten hold 50%. The sequencing sample was made of CD4+ T cells from blood, cultured in vitro. The receptor set was obtained from a human donor in good health. Both conserved end residues are trimmed from each CDR3. Fields, in order: V gene, J gene, CDR3 protein.

V gene: TRBV28
J gene: TRBJ1-2
CDR3 protein: ASSSYRGLYGYT

V gene: TRBV14
J gene: TRBJ2-1
CDR3 protein: ASSQGQGHEQF

V gene: TRBV7-3
J gene: TRBJ2-2
CDR3 protein: ASSLNRDRAGAGELF

V gene: TRBV11-2
J gene: TRBJ2-3
CDR3 protein: ASSQTGTSTDTQY

V gene: TRBV5-1
J gene: TRBJ2-7
CDR3 protein: ASSSDPGPYEQY

V gene: TRBV28
J gene: TRBJ2-3
CDR3 protein: ASRTLGEADTQY

V gene: TRBV30
J gene: TRBJ2-2
CDR3 protein: AWTSGRRTGELF

V gene: TRBV20-1
J gene: TRBJ1-1
CDR3 protein: TAGGAF

V gene: TRBV20-1
J gene: TRBJ2-3
CDR3 protein: SAWGLFTGATDTQY

V gene: TRBV7-2
J gene: TRBJ1-3
CDR3 protein: ASSLVWVGAGNTIY

V gene: TRBV28
J gene: TRBJ1-2
CDR3 protein: ASLFRLGDYGYT

V gene: TRBV28
J gene: TRBJ2-1
CDR3 protein: ASSLNGRNNEQF

V gene: TRBV6-1
J gene: TRBJ2-7
CDR3 protein: ASSANHEDEQY

V gene: TRBV7-9
J gene: TRBJ2-2
CDR3 protein: ASSANGQRNTGELF

V gene: TRBV20-1
J gene: TRBJ2-1
CDR3 protein: SARDRVAGAVEQF

V gene: TRBV24-1
J gene: TRBJ1-4
CDR3 protein: ATSDPRTGVEKLF

V gene: TRBV20-1
J gene: TRBJ2-5
CDR3 protein: SASGDRGRQETQY

V gene: TRBV7-8
J gene: TRBJ2-1
CDR3 protein: ASSYTGGGNEQF

V gene: TRBV29-1
J gene: TRBJ2-2
CDR3 protein: SVSYYPGHTPGTGELF

V gene: TRBV20-1
J gene: TRBJ1-2
CDR3 protein: SARGGQGTDGYT

V gene: TRBV6-1
J gene: TRBJ2-4
CDR3 protein: ASRGDRGENIQY

V gene: TRBV5-6
J gene: TRBJ2-2
CDR3 protein: ASARHHGELF

V gene: TRBV5-1
J gene: TRBJ2-1
CDR3 protein: ASSDGVGGADEQF

V gene: TRBV10-3
J gene: TRBJ2-5
CDR3 protein: AISGRLAQETQY

V gene: TRBV24-1
J gene: TRBJ2-7
CDR3 protein: ATSDLRRGMVEQY

V gene: TRBV18
J gene: TRBJ1-6
CDR3 protein: ASSPQHLGPQGLNSPLH

V gene: TRBV10-2
J gene: TRBJ1-4
CDR3 protein: ASSGRDGEGKLF

V gene: TRBV7-3
J gene: TRBJ2-5
CDR3 protein: ASSPTAGGWETQY

V gene: TRBV20-1
J gene: TRBJ2-4
CDR3 protein: SAHDTTKNIQY

V gene: TRBV29-1
J gene: TRBJ1-1
CDR3 protein: STKSGYTEAF

V gene: TRBV7-9
J gene: TRBJ1-6
CDR3 protein: ASAHRESYNSPLH

V gene: TRBV7-2
J gene: TRBJ2-3
CDR3 protein: ASSLFADTQY

V gene: TRBV4-3
J gene: TRBJ1-2
CDR3 protein: ASSPALAGGFYGYT

V gene: TRBV19
J gene: TRBJ1-4
CDR3 protein: ASTSRQGVTNEKLF

V gene: TRBV19
J gene: TRBJ2-5
CDR3 protein: ASSAQTSGKTQY

V gene: TRBV7-2
J gene: TRBJ1-6
CDR3 protein: ASSPRRSYNSPLH

V gene: TRBV12-3/TRBV12-4
J gene: TRBJ1-2
CDR3 protein: ASSLLTPQGDGYT

V gene: TRBV29-1
J gene: TRBJ1-4
CDR3 protein: SVLDRGSEKLF

V gene: TRBV6-1
J gene: TRBJ1-6
CDR3 protein: ASSEGDSFNSPLH